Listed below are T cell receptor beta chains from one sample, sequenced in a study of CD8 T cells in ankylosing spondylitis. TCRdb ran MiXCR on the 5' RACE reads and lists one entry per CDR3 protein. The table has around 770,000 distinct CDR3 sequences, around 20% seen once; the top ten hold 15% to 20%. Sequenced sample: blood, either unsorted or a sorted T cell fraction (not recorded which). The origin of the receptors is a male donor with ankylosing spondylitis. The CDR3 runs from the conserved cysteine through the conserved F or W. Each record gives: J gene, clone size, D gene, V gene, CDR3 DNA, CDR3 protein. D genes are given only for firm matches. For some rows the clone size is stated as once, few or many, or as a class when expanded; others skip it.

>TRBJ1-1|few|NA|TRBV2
TGTGCCAGCAGACTAAGGGGCTTGAACACTGAAGCTTTCTTT
CASRLRGLNTEAFF
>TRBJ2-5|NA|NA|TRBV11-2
TGTGCCAGCAGCTTATCCCGATCGGGAGAGACCCAGTACTTC
CASSLSRSGETQYF
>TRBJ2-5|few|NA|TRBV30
TGTGCCGGAGGGGGGGAGACCCAGTACTTC
CAGGGETQYF
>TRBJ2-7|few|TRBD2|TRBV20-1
TGCAGTGCTGCCAGTAGCGGGGAAAGCTCCTACGAGCAGTACTTC
CSAASSGESSYEQYF
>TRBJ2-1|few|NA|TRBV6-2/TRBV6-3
TGTGCCAGCACCCAAGGGTCTCTGGCTGTGGAGTTCTTC
CASTQGSLAVEFF
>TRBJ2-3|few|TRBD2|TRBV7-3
TGTGCCAGCAGCTTGCCCGGACTAGCGGGAAGCACAGATACGCAGTATTTT
CASSLPGLAGSTDTQYF
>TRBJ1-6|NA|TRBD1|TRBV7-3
TGTGCCAGCAGCCCACGTGGGACAGAGAATTCACCCCTCCACTTT
CASSPRGTENSPLHF
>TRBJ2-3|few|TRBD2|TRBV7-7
TGTGCCAGCAGCTTAGGACTAGCGAGCGCAGATACGCAGTATTTT
CASSLGLASADTQYF
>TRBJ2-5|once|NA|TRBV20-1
TGCAGTGCGTCGCCGTTTATTCAAGAGACCCAGTACTTC
CSASPFIQETQYF
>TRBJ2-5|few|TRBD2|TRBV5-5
TGTGCCAGCAGCTTGGTACTAGCGGGGGGACCGTACCAAGAGACCCAGTACTTC
CASSLVLAGGPYQETQYF
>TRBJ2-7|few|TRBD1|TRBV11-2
TGTGCCAGCAGCCCTCGGGACAGGGTTTTCTACGAGCAGTACTTC
CASSPRDRVFYEQYF
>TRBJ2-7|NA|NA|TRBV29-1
TGCAGCGTTGTGGAGGGGGCTTACGAGCAGTACTTC
CSVVEGAYEQYF
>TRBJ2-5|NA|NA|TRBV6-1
TGTGCCAGCAGTGAAGGCAGGGGGGGCGTCCAAGAGACCCAGTACTTC
CASSEGRGGVQETQYF
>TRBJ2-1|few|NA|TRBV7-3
TGTGCCAGCAGCTTAACGAGCAACAATGAGCAGTTCTTC
CASSLTSNNEQFF
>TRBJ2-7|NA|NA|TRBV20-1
TGCAGTGCTAGAGATCCCAGGGGACAACTAACCTACGAGCAGTACTTC
CSARDPRGQLTYEQYF
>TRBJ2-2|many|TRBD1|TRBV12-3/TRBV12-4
TGTGCCAGCAGTTACAGGGGAGACACCGGGGAGCTGTTTTTT
CASSYRGDTGELFF
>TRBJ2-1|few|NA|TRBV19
TGTGCCAGTAGTCCACGACTCGATAGCGGTAACAATGAGCAGTTCTTC
CASSPRLDSGNNEQFF
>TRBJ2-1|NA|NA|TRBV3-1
TGTGCCAGCAGCCCAGCGGGTAGGGGCAATAGGGAGTTCTTC
CASSPAGRGNREFF
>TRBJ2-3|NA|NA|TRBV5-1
TGCGCCAGCAGCTTGGGTTGGGAGCTTAGCACAGATACGCAGTATTTT
CASSLGWELSTDTQYF
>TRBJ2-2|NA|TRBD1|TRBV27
TGTGCCAGCAGTTCTTTGGCGGTCAGGGGGCACGGGGAGCTGTTTTTT
CASSSLAVRGHGELFF
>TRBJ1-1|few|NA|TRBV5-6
TGTGCCAGCAGAGGTTACAGAGCGCCTGAAGCTTTCTTT
CASRGYRAPEAFF
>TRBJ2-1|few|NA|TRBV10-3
TGTGCCATCAGGCCTGAAGGCAATGAGCAGTTCTTC
CAIRPEGNEQFF
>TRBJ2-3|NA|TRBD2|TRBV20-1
TGCAGTGCTTACGGGACTAGCGGGACCTCGGGGGCAGATACGCAGTATTTT
CSAYGTSGTSGADTQYF
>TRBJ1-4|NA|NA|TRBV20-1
TGCAGTGCTAGCAGGGGAGACGAAAAACTGTTTTTT
CSASRGDEKLFF
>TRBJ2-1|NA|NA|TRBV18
TGTGCCAGCTCACTACTAGCATCGGGTGAGCAGTTCTTC
CASSLLASGEQFF
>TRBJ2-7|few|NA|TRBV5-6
TGTGCCAGCAGCTGGGCGCGAGGCCACGAGCAGTACTTC
CASSWARGHEQYF